The sample holds a few counts of the clone carrying this T cell receptor (beta chain). Its antigen remains unidentified. Through a sample-barcoded 5' primer and a J-beta primer mix, a second PCR was run for about 6 to 11 cycles. CDR3-containing paired-end reads numbered at least 2.5 million in each sample. TCRdb recomputed calls from the 5' RACE reads with MiXCR, one row per CDR3 protein. The sample lists over 300,000 distinct CDR3 sequences, 50% to 60% occurring once. This sample is part of a study of blood T cells in healthy people across ages. V lost 4 bases, J lost 11 bases, and 23 bases lay in between. Per the germline V gene, CDR1 is DFQATT and CDR2 is SNEGSKA (reference sequence). The CDR3 contains 14 residues. Study findings and constraints: The fall in TCR beta diversity per million T cells was roughly linear with age. Unsorted PBMCs blocked a conclusive comparison of naive and antigen-experienced cells. Naive CD4+ cells and diversity were both higher in long-lived donors than in aged donors.

Sequencing was carried out using blood. The clonotype comes from a man aged 60 to 69 in good health. The chain is built from TRBV20-1 and TRBJ1-1, with D possibly matching TRBD1 (5 bases). The CDR3 DNA reads TGCAGTGCTAACCTCCCGGGCTTAACAGGTGGGGCTTTCTTT. Protein sequence: CSANLPGLTGGAFF.